The present entry profiles one T cell receptor (beta chain) with its context. No antigen is known for it. Per-base quality was not reported, and no clone a single base away is much larger than it. This sample was included in a study of OX40 agonist ivuxolimab in advanced cancers. The study in broad terms: The costimulatory receptor OX40 (CD134) was targeted by ivuxolimab, a fully human IgG2 agonistic monoclonal antibody. Intravenous ivuxolimab was administered to patients every 2 weeks at six dose levels: 0.01, 0.1, 0.3, 1.5, 3 and 10 mg/kg. Of the approximately 50 dose-escalation patients, hepatocellular carcinoma was present in about 20, melanoma in around 15, renal cell carcinoma in 9 and head and neck cancer in 9. The dose-escalation cohort was approximately 83% male with a mean age of approximately 59 years, ranging from roughly 23 to 79. Prior anti-PD-1, anti-PD-L1 or anti-CTLA-4 therapy was permitted, and checkpoint inhibitors had been received by approximately 39% of dose-escalation patients. Three dose-escalation patients achieved partial responses, one with hepatocellular carcinoma and two with cutaneous melanoma. The point of sequencing TCRbeta in the periphery was to test whether ivuxolimab changed TCR sequence diversity and drove clonal T-cell expansion. The paper describes the monotherapy dose-escalation part (N of about 47 patients) of the phase I trial of ivuxolimab. The paper as a whole reports these results and caveats: In partial responders in the 0.1-3.0 mg/kg groups, normalized peripheral clonal expansion was found to be among the lowest, especially among CD8+ T cells. Clonal expansion of both CD4+ and CD8+ blood T cells was observed from baseline to week 6 at doses 0.1 to 3.0 mg/kg. Low levels of normalized T-cell clonal expansion were also shown by some nonresponding patients. On average, CD8+ T cells showed more expanded clones than CD4+ T cells after ivuxolimab. Antigen specificity was not determined for the clonally expanded peripheral T cells.

Patients with autoimmune disease history or receiving systemic immunosuppression were excluded from the trial. In every dose cohort, peripheral blood was drawn for TCR sequencing at baseline, cycle 4 day 1, and cycle 7 day 1. The samples were taken from a phase I, first-in-human, multicenter, open-label dose-escalation trial of ivuxolimab. Adults with locally advanced or metastatic melanoma, renal cell, hepatocellular, or head and neck squamous cell carcinoma were enrolled in the trial. Before TCR sequencing, CD4+ T cells and CD8+ T cells from peripheral blood were sorted into separate populations. From the germline V gene (reference sequence), CDR1 is SGHKS and CDR2 is YYEKEE. Trimming removed 2 bases from V and 2 bases from J, leaving 11 bases between the germline ends. The CDR3 numbers 14 residues from cysteine through phenylalanine. The read is trimmed to its CDR3 DNA, 42 bases read in frame from base 1.

For sequencing of the TCRbeta CDR3 region, genomic DNA was extracted from the sorted cells. TCRbeta CDR3 regions were sequenced using the immunoSEQ Assay. TCRdb provides this immuneACCESS table in a form limited to in-frame rearrangements. Some clones are lacking; in checked studies, under half of them reflect an unresolved V gene, and why the rest are absent is not known. In this sample the table shows nearly 20,000 clones, 83% of which occur a single time. Jointly, the top ten make up over 20% of the sample. The receptor was isolated from an adult with an advanced solid tumor such as melanoma, head and neck, liver or kidney cancer. The chain is made from TRBV5-5 and TRBJ2-7, and TRBD1 may be the D gene, going by 5 matching bases. The input for sequencing was CD4+ or CD8+ T cells sorted from blood, taken in a trial of the OX40 agonist ivuxolimab. This receptor has the CDR3 CASSLMDIAYEQYF. The nucleotide sequence reads as follows: TGTGCCAGCAGCTTAATGGACATTGCCTACGAGCAGTACTTC.